This paragraph reports one T cell receptor (beta chain). Trimming cost V 1 base and J 1 base; bases outside gene matches: 1. The CDR3 is 15 amino acids. Germline CDR1 is SGHDN and CDR2 is FVKESK. This sample was taken from a study of T cell repertoires in cytomegalovirus infection. TCRdb ran MiXCR on the reads and lists one entry per CDR3 protein. The table records around 170,000 distinct CDR3 sequences, under 15% of them present only once. The sequencing input was PBMCs. The chain uses TRBV14 and TRBJ1-5; 7 bases fit TRBD1. The receptor's source is a human donor in good health (CMV status not recorded). Some clones in this sample may be carry-over from other donors' samples. CDR3 region: CASSQVTGSNQPQHF. The CDR3 coding sequence is TGTGCCAGCAGCCAAGTGACAGGGAGCAATCAGCCCCAGCATTTT.